This TCR beta chain was recovered during a study of T cell responses to AZD1222 COVID-19 vaccine. This clone was seen just once. Its antigen is unknown. The junction departs from germline at one end; a sequencing error may be responsible. Sequencing was performed with immunoSEQ multiplex PCR; in TCRdb, only in-frame clones are kept and a portion is missing. The sample has 110,000 to 150,000 clones, around 93% seen once. There are 15 residues in the CDR3. Germline CDR1 SSHAT, CDR2 FNYEAQ (reference sequence). Study conclusions and caveats: Spike-specific TCR breadth and depth both grew after two AZD1222 doses. Regions 160-218 and 743-854 dominated among vaccine-associated CD4 TCRs spanning spike.

This receptor was identified in an adult in good health. J is TRBJ2-1 and V is TRBV7-7, with TRBD2 as a possible D gene (6 bases). The material sequenced was peripheral blood, taken on day 0 of AZD1222 vaccination. The CDR3 bases are TGTGCTAGCAGCTTAGGTGGGGGGAGCTACAATGAGCAGTTCTTC. Its protein is CASSLGGGSYNEQFF. Full variable domain (missing parts from reference TRBV7-7 and TRBJ2-1): GAGVSQSPRYKVTKRGQDVTLRCDPISSHATLYWYQQALGQGPEFLTYFNYEAQPDKSGLPSDRFSAERPEGSISTLTIQRTEQRDSAMYRCASSLGGGSYNEQFFGPGTRLTVL.